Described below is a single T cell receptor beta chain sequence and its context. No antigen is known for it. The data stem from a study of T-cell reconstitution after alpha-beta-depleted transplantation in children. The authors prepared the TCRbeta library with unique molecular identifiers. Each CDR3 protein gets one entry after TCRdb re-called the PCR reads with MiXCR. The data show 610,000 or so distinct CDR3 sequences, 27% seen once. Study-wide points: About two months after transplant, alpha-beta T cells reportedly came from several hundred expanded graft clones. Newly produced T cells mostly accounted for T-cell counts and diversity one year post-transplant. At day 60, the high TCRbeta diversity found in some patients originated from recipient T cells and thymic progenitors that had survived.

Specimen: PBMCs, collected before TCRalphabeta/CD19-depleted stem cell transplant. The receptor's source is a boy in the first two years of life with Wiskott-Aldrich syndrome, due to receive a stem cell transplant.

CDR3 sequence reads: CATSRDDWVAGGPIPWDEQFF. CDR3 DNA sequence: TGTGCCACCAGCAGAGATGATTGGGTAGCGGGAGGGCCCATCCCCTGGGATGAGCAGTTCTTC. The V call is TRBV15, the J call TRBJ2-1, with 11 positions matching TRBD2. CDR1 is LNHNV, CDR2 YYDKDF, per germline (reference sequence). Trimming cost V 0 bases and J 8 bases; bases outside gene matches: 21. The CDR3 has 21 amino acids.